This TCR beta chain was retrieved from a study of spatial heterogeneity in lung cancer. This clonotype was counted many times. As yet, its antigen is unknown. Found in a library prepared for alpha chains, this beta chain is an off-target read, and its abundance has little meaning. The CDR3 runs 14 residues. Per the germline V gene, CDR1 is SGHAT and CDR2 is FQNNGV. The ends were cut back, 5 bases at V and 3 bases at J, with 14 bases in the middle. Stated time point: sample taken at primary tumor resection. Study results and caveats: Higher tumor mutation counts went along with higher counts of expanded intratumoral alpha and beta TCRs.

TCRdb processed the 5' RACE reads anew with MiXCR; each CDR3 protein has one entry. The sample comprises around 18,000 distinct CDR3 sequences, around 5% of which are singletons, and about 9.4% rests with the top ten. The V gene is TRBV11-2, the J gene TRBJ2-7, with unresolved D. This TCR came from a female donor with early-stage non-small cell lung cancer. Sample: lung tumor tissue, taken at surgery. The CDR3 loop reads CASSLQTEDYEQYF. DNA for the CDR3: TGTGCCAGCAGCCTCCAGACGGAAGACTACGAGCAGTACTTC.